This T cell receptor (beta chain) was captured by sequencing in a study of T cell changes during pregnancy in multiple sclerosis. Produced via immunoSEQ multiplex PCR; TCRdb's table is partial and in-frame only. The data contain roughly 90,000 clones, roughly 93% of them seen just once; the ten biggest clones take up approximately 4.7%. This clonotype was sampled from a female donor with multiple sclerosis, enrolled in a pregnancy study. The material sequenced was peripheral blood, taken in the first trimester of pregnancy.

As DNA, the CDR3 is TGTGCCAGCAGTCGCCTTTGCCCCCAGGGGGGTACGCAGTATTTT. Protein: CASSRLCPQGGTQYF. The chain is built from TRBV6-9 and TRBJ2-3; perhaps TRBD1 as D (7 bases). The CDR3 spans 15 residues. Germline values: CDR1 MNHGY, CDR2 SVAAGI. The ends were cut back, 5 bases at V and 8 bases at J, with 20 bases in the middle.